This T cell receptor (beta chain) was found in a study of CXCR3-negative and CXCR3-positive naive CD8 T cells. CDR1 DFQATT and CDR2 SNEGSKA come from the germline V gene (reference sequence). There are 13 residues in the CDR3. UMI-tagged TRB cDNA libraries were built via 5' RACE. TCRdb re-called the 5' RACE reads and gives one entry per CDR3 protein, without DNA. The sample's table shows about 43,000 distinct CDR3 sequences. V gene TRBV20-1 combines with J gene TRBJ1-1. Sample: memory CD8+ T cells from blood. The sequence came from a human donor in good health. Some clones in this sample may be carry-over from other donors' samples. The CDR3 protein is CSADQVRETEAFF.